This T cell receptor beta chain was documented in a study of T cell responses to AZD1222 COVID-19 vaccine. The protocol was immunoSEQ multiplex PCR, while the TCRdb copy is restricted to in-frame clones and leaves out a portion. The table has over 80,000 clones, around 89% seen once. A word on this clone: Its antigen is currently unknown.

V shed 5 bases and J shed 2 bases, with 11 bases lying between them. The CDR3 is made up of 14 amino acids. Germline-derived CDR1 and CDR2 are MNHEY and SMNVEV (reference sequence). Broader study findings: Baseline seropositivity occurred in only a handful of AZD1222 recipients. Nearly half of unique spike-specific TCRs reportedly avoided B.1.351 and B.1.1.7 mutated regions.

J is TRBJ2-3 and V is TRBV27; D might be TRBD1 (6 bases). Sequences were derived from peripheral blood, sampled on day 0 of AZD1222 vaccination. The origin of this receptor is an adult in good health. The chain's CDR3 is CASSPRTDTDTQYF. CDR3 sequence (DNA): TGTGCCAGCAGTCCCAGGACAGACACAGATACGCAGTATTTT.